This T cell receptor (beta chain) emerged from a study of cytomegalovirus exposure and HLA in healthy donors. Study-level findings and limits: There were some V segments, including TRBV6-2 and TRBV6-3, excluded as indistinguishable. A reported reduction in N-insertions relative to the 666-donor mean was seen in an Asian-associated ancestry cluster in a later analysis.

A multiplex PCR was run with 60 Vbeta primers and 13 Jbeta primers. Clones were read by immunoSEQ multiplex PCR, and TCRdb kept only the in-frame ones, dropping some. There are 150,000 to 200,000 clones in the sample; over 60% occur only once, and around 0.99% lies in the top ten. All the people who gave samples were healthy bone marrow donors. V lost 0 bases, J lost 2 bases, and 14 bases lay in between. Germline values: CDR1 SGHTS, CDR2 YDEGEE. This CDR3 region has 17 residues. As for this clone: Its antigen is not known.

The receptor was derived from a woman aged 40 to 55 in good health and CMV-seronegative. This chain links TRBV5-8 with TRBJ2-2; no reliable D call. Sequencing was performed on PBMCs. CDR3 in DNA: TGTGCCAGCAGCTTGGTGAGGAGCGATCCCAACACCGGGGAGCTGTTTTTT. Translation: CASSLVRSDPNTGELFF.